The 30 T cell receptor beta chains given below trace back to one sample, sequenced in a study of T cells in Graves' hyperthyroidism and ophthalmopathy. There were TCR beta CDR3 regions amplified from RNA transcripts. HTBI primers were employed in a first-round RT-PCR of the TCR CDR3. Each CDR3 protein is one row after TCRdb ran MiXCR on the multiplex PCR reads. This sample has about 350,000 distinct CDR3 sequences, with about 15% found just once. The source material was blood. Receptors originate from a woman in her 30s with Graves' hyperthyroidism.

This clonotype was recorded many times. This chain links TRBV5-1 with TRBJ1-2; D gene ambiguous. Per germline, CDR1 SGHRS and CDR2 YFSETQ. The V end lost 4 bases, the J end lost 4 bases, and 14 bases lay between the germline ends. CDR3 length: 14 residues. CDR3 sequence: CASSPAATGYGYTF. DNA of the CDR3: TGCGCCAGCAGCCCGGCCGCCACCGGCTATGGCTACACCTTC.

The CDR3 protein is CASSEGYHNQPQHF. For the CDR3, the DNA is TGTGCCAGCAGTGAAGGGTATCACAATCAGCCCCAGCATTTT. The chain combines TRBV25-1 with TRBJ1-5; D is undetermined. CDR1 is MGHDK, CDR2 SYGVNS, per germline. This CDR3 comprises 14 residues. Deletions cut 2 bases from V and 3 bases from J, with 8 bases between.

This clonotype was counted a few times. This chain connects TRBV7-2 to TRBJ2-1; 7 nucleotides match TRBD2. The germline V gene has CDR1 SGHTA and CDR2 FQGNSA. CDR3 size: 13 residues. With V trimmed by 3 bases and J by 9 bases, 5 bases remained unmatched. CDR3 in DNA: TGTGCCAGCAGCTTGGGGGGGAAACTTGAGCAGTTCTTC. It yields the protein CASSLGGKLEQFF. The entire variable domain, with the rest obtained from reference TRBV7-2 and TRBJ2-1, is as follows: GAGVSQSPSNKVTEKGKDVELRCDPISGHTALYWYRQSLGQGLEFLIYFQGNSAPDKSGLPSDRFSAERTGGSVSTLTIQRTQQEDSAVYLCASSLGGKLEQFFGPGTRLTVL.

This clonotype has only a few counts. The rearrangement uses TRBV18 and TRBJ1-1; the D is unclear. CDR3 length equals 14 residues. With 2 bases removed from V and 5 bases from J, the gap between germline ends came to 12 bases. CDR1 and CDR2 from the germline V gene are KGHSH and LQKENI. The CDR3 is CASSPVTEGTEAFF. The DNA of the CDR3 is TGTGCCAGCTCACCAGTTACAGAGGGAACTGAAGCTTTCTTT.

This clonotype appeared many times. V usage is TRBV15 and J usage is TRBJ1-6, with 7 nucleotides matching TRBD1. Germline CDR1 and CDR2: LNHNV and YYDKDF (reference sequence). The CDR3 is 16 amino acids. The V segment lost 8 bases and the J segment 0 bases; nucleotides outside the gene matches: 7. This CDR3 is CATPGQLSSYNSPLHF. CDR3 sequence (DNA): TGTGCCACCCCGGGACAGTTGAGCTCCTATAATTCACCCCTCCACTTT.

The chain employs TRBV6-1 and TRBJ2-1; 12 bases align to TRBD2. Germline V CDR1 and CDR2: MNHNS, SASEGT. V lost 8 bases, J lost 8 bases, and 4 bases stayed unmatched. The CDR3 is 13 amino acids. CDR3 amino acids: CASSSGRGDEQFF. The CDR3 DNA reads as TGTGCCAGCTCTAGCGGGAGGGGCGATGAGCAGTTCTTC.

This clonotype appeared once. This chain uses TRBV7-8 with TRBJ1-3; possibly TRBD1 for D (5 bases). The CDR3 length is 16 residues. Looked up from germline, CDR1 is SGHVS and CDR2 is FQNEAQ. The V gene lost 5 bases and the J gene lost 8 bases, with 22 bases spanning the gap. The CDR3 loop is CASSPRFRGVGDTIYF. CDR3 DNA sequence: TGTGCCAGCAGCCCCCGTTTCCGAGGGGTTGGTGACACCATATATTTT.

The chain recombines TRBV7-2 with TRBJ2-5; the D is unclear. The CDR3 extends over 15 amino acids. Between the trimmed V and J ends, which lost 8 bases and 4 bases, there was a span of 20 bases. Germline V lookup: CDR1 SGHTA, CDR2 FQGNSA. The CDR3 is CASSHSFSGSETQYF. The CDR3 DNA is TGTGCCAGCTCCCACAGTTTTTCAGGTTCAGAGACCCAGTACTTC. The full variable domain, rest sourced from reference TRBV7-2 and TRBJ2-5, is GAGVSQSPSNKVTEKGKDVELRCDPISGHTALYWYRQSLGQGLEFLIYFQGNSAPDKSGLPSDRFSAERTGGSVSTLTIQRTQQEDSAVYLCASSHSFSGSETQYFGPGTRLLVL.

This clonotype has only a few counts. Here the CDR3 reads CASSLTGGHTNEQFF. CDR3 coding DNA: TGTGCCAGCAGCTTAACAGGGGGCCATACTAATGAGCAGTTCTTC. This chain links TRBV7-3 with TRBJ2-1, with TRBD1 matching 7 bases. V shed 0 bases, J shed 7 bases, and the junction held 6 bases outside the gene matches. This CDR3 comprises 15 residues. The germline CDR1 and CDR2 sequences are SGHTA and FQGTGA.

This clonotype was observed a handful of times. The chain joins TRBV7-3 to TRBJ1-1; D not certain. Between the trimmed V and J ends, which lost 5 bases and 1 base, there was a span of 8 bases. Germline lookup yields CDR1 SGHTA and CDR2 FQGTGA. The CDR3 totals 13 residues. The DNA of the CDR3 is TGTGCCAGCAGCGGACGGACGAACACTGAAGCTTTCTTT. Residues: CASSGRTNTEAFF.

This clonotype was observed at least ten times. As DNA, the CDR3 is TGTGCCAGCAGCTTATTACAGCTGAACACCGGGGAGCTGTTTTTT. Translated: CASSLLQLNTGELFF. This rearrangement joins TRBV7-9 to TRBJ2-2; D is ambiguous. Per the germline V gene, CDR1 is SEHNR and CDR2 is FQNEAQ (reference sequence). V was pared by 2 bases and J by 1 base, with 8 bases between. The CDR3 contains 15 residues.

The chain uses TRBV5-1 and TRBJ2-6, with D unresolved. This CDR3 has 13 residues. The germline V gene encodes CDR1 SGHRS and CDR2 YFSETQ. The V end lost 0 bases, the J end lost 12 bases, and 10 bases lay between the germline ends. CDR3 sequence: CASSLAGKSVLTF. CDR3 nucleotide sequence: TGCGCCAGCAGCTTGGCCGGAAAGTCCGTCCTGACTTTC.

The table lists this clonotype with a few counts. V is TRBV9 and J is TRBJ2-3; D is ambiguous. CDR3 size: 15 residues. Per germline, CDR1 SGDLS and CDR2 YYNGEE. V dropped 3 bases and J dropped 2 bases, with 13 bases sitting between them. The CDR3 nucleotides read TGTGCCAGCAGCGGAGGAAGCCTGGTCACAGATACGCAGTATTTT. Its protein product is CASSGGSLVTDTQYF.

There are many counts of this clonotype. The J gene is TRBJ1-2, the V gene TRBV28; a weak D match, TRBD1 (5 bases). CDR1 and CDR2 from the germline V gene are MDHEN and SYDVKM. This CDR3 is built from 13 residues. Trimming took off 4 bases at V and 8 bases at J, with 14 bases between the two ends. CDR3 sequence (DNA): TGTGCCAGCAGTTCCTCTTCCGGGGCGGGCTACACCTTC. This codes for CASSSSSGAGYTF.

This clonotype was found a few times. This CDR3 is CASSPLDSYGYTF. The CDR3 DNA sequence: TGTGCCAGCAGTCCCTTGGACAGCTATGGCTACACCTTC. The genes are TRBV6-1 and TRBJ1-2; a weak D match, TRBD1 (6 bases). The germline V gene encodes CDR1 MNHNS and CDR2 SASEGT. CDR3 size: 13 residues. Trimming removed 5 bases at V and 4 bases at J, with 11 bases between.

The V and J genes are TRBV29-1 and TRBJ2-2, with 7 bases fitting TRBD2. Germline values: CDR1 SQVTM, CDR2 ANQGSEA. With V trimmed by 2 bases and J by 5 bases, 14 bases remained unmatched. This CDR3 has 17 amino acids. The CDR3 sequence is CSVEQRPEGGITGELFF. The CDR3 bases are TGCAGCGTTGAACAACGGCCGGAGGGAGGGATTACCGGGGAGCTGTTTTTT.

The table lists this clonotype with a few counts. The CDR3 nucleotides read TGTGCCAGCAGTTACTCGACAACGGGGAAGACTGAAGCTTTCTTT. This codes for CASSYSTTGKTEAFF. V gene TRBV6-6 combines with J gene TRBJ1-1; unclear D gene. Germline V gene sequence: CDR1 MNHNY, CDR2 SVGAGI (reference sequence). The CDR3 contains 15 residues. Trimming took off 0 bases at V and 5 bases at J, with 13 bases between the two ends.

This clonotype was recorded at least ten times. The gene calls are TRBV2 and TRBJ1-1; unclear D gene. The CDR3 has 13 amino acids. V was cut by 7 bases and J by 0 bases, with 9 bases left in between. The germline V gene encodes CDR1 SNHLY and CDR2 FYNNEI. CDR3 protein: CASNWELNTEAFF. The DNA of the CDR3 is TGTGCCAGCAACTGGGAGCTGAACACTGAAGCTTTCTTT.

The table lists this clonotype with many counts. This chain joins TRBV19 and TRBJ1-1; 8 nucleotides align to TRBD1. The CDR3 consists of 17 residues. Germline assignment: CDR1 LNHDA and CDR2 SQIVND (reference sequence). The J segment lost 0 bases and the V segment lost 5 bases, leaving 11 bases of the junction unmatched. The CDR3 here is CASSPGDRQIMNTEAFF. In DNA form, the CDR3 reads TGTGCCAGTAGTCCTGGGGACAGGCAAATTATGAACACTGAAGCTTTCTTT.

The sample holds many counts of this clonotype. The chain employs TRBV18 and TRBJ2-7; D might be TRBD1 (5 bases). The CDR3 contains 13 residues. V lost 8 bases to trimming and J lost 3 bases, with 14 bases between them. Germline values: CDR1 KGHSH, CDR2 LQKENI. DNA of the CDR3: TGTGCCAGCGCGCCCGACAGTAGCTACGAGCAGTACTTC. The encoded protein is CASAPDSSYEQYF.

This clonotype was detected many times. The chain couples TRBV20-1 to TRBJ2-1; tentative D call: TRBD2 (5 bases). V lost 6 bases and J lost 7, with 19 bases in between. This CDR3 has 14 residues. CDR1 and CDR2 from the germline V gene are DFQATT and SNEGSKA (reference sequence). CDR3 region: CSAEADGPTNEQFF. In DNA, the CDR3 is TGCAGTGCCGAAGCGGACGGGCCTACGAATGAGCAGTTCTTC.

This clonotype has more than one count but fewer than ten. The chain has TRBV18 and TRBJ2-7; D ambiguous. This CDR3 is 12 amino acids long. Per germline, CDR1 KGHSH and CDR2 LQKENI. V was cut by 1 base and J by 3 bases, with 4 bases left in between. The CDR3 protein is CASSPQDYEQYF. The CDR3, as DNA: TGTGCCAGCTCACCACAGGACTACGAGCAGTACTTC.

The rearrangement joins TRBV19 to TRBJ2-5, with 7 bases identical to TRBD1. The germline CDR1 and CDR2 sequences are LNHDA and SQIVND (reference sequence). The CDR3 has 15 residues. V shed 4 bases, J shed 2 bases, and the junction held 7 bases outside the gene matches. CDR3 region: CASSRHRGGQETQYF. DNA for the CDR3: TGTGCCAGTAGTAGACACAGGGGTGGTCAAGAGACCCAGTACTTC. The variable domain in full, completed from reference TRBV19 and TRBJ2-5, reads DGGITQSPKYLFRKEGQNVTLSCEQNLNHDAMYWYRQDPGQGLRLIYYSQIVNDFQKGDIAEGYSVSREKKESFPLTVTSAQKNPTAFYLCASSRHRGGQETQYFGPGTRLLVL.

This clonotype was seen repeatedly, ten times or more. This rearrangement joins TRBV7-9 to TRBJ2-7; maybe TRBD1 (6 bases). CDR3 length equals 14 residues. Deletions cut 3 bases from V and 0 bases from J, with 9 bases between. Germline V CDR1 and CDR2: SEHNR, FQNEAQ (reference sequence). CDR3 nucleotides: TGTGCCAGCAGCTTCCAAGGGGGCTCCTACGAGCAGTACTTC. This translates into CASSFQGGSYEQYF. Supplemented by reference TRBV7-9 and TRBJ2-7, the full variable domain reads DTGVSQNPRHKITKRGQNVTFRCDPISEHNRLYWYRQTLGQGPEFLTYFQNEAQLEKSRLLSDRFSAERPKGSFSTLEIQRTEQGDSAMYLCASSFQGGSYEQYFGPGTRLTVT.

This clonotype was seen ten or more times. The chain employs TRBV12-5 and TRBJ2-5; 7 bases are shared with TRBD1. The CDR3 is 13 amino acids. V shed 7 bases, J shed 3 bases, and the junction held 5 bases outside the gene matches. From germline, CDR1 is LGHNT and CDR2 FRNRAP. The CDR3 DNA reads TGTGCTAGTGCCTCAACAGGGGAAGAGACCCAGTACTTC. Amino acids: CASASTGEETQYF.

This clonotype showed up just a few times. A much larger clone sits a single nucleotide away, making a read error possible. The V call is TRBV9, the J call TRBJ2-2; 10 bases are shared with TRBD2. Germline V gives CDR1 SGDLS, CDR2 YYNGEE. The CDR3 runs 15 residues. The CDR3 here is CASTGLAENTGGLFF. The CDR3 bases are TGTGCCAGCACCGGACTAGCGGAGAACACCGGGGGGCTGTTTTTT.

This clonotype was counted a few times. The genes are TRBV6-5 and TRBJ1-6; D not resolved. This CDR3 spans 17 amino acids. V dropped 2 bases and J dropped 7 bases, with 18 bases sitting between them. Looked up from germline, CDR1 is MNHEY and CDR2 is SVGAGI. As DNA, the CDR3 is TGTGCCAGCAGTTACCCCCCCGACGGGCTTGGGAATTCACCCCTCCACTTT. Protein product: CASSYPPDGLGNSPLHF.

The chain is built from TRBV20-1 and TRBJ2-1; unclear D gene. This CDR3 has 15 amino acids. Germline-derived CDR1 and CDR2 are DFQATT and SNEGSKA (reference sequence). Between the trimmed V and J ends, which lost 4 bases and 10 bases, there was a span of 23 bases. CDR3 sequence reads: CSAKLDAQPITEQFF. CDR3 nucleotide sequence: TGCAGTGCTAAGCTGGACGCCCAGCCCATAACCGAGCAGTTCTTC.

This clonotype was counted at least ten times. J is TRBJ2-1 and V is TRBV11-1; TRBD2 matches 7 bases. Germline V gene sequence: CDR1 SGHAT, CDR2 FQDESV (reference sequence). The CDR3 contains 16 residues. The V gene end was trimmed by 2 bases and the J gene end by 6 bases; junction bases not matched to a gene: 10. The CDR3 is CASSLRISGPFNEQFF. The CDR3 nucleotides read TGTGCCAGCAGCTTAAGAATTAGCGGGCCCTTCAATGAGCAGTTCTTC.

In this sample, this clonotype turned up many times. This chain links TRBV20-1 with TRBJ2-3; a weak D match, TRBD2 (5 bases). The ends were cut back, 5 bases at V and 3 bases at J, with 18 bases in the middle. This CDR3 region has 15 residues. Germline V gene data show CDR1 as DFQATT and CDR2 as SNEGSKA (reference sequence). DNA for the CDR3: TGCAGTGCTCAAGACCTTTCGGGGTTGACAGATACGCAGTATTTT. Translating it yields CSAQDLSGLTDTQYF.